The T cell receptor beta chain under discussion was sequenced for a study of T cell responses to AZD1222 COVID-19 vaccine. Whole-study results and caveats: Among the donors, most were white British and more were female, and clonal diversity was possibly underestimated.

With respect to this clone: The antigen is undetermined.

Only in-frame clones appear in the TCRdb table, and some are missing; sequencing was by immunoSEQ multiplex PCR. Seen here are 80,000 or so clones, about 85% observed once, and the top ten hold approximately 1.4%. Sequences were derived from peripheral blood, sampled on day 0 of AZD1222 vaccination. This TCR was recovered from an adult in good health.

The CDR3 loop reads CATSRDLSNNSPLHF. The CDR3 DNA reads TGTGCCACCAGCAGAGATTTAAGTAATAATTCACCCCTCCACTTT. V and J are TRBV15 and TRBJ1-6; D is ambiguous. CDR3 length: 15 amino acids. From germline, CDR1 is LNHNV and CDR2 YYDKDF (reference sequence). The V end was cut by 0 bases, the J end by 5 bases, with 8 bases between.